This T cell receptor (beta chain) was recorded in a study of blood T cell repertoires in COVID-19. About the research overall: Sources were T cells, B-cell-depleted T cells, or PBMCs; the material itself was cDNA or gDNA.

Original data processing: Estimation of nucleated cell counts was performed using reference gene primer amplification. The protocol was immunoSEQ multiplex PCR, while the TCRdb copy is restricted to in-frame clones and leaves out a portion. Clonal size and the V and J genes are those of that table, whereas D and trimming came from the DNA. The profile shows around 160,000 clones, approximately 88% of them singletons. Germline V gene lookup returns CDR1 SGHRS and CDR2 YFSETQ. The CDR3 is 13 amino acids. V was clipped by 2 bases and J by 8 bases, with 11 bases between them. The sequence derives from a man aged 55-75 years with acute or convalescent COVID-19. The chain links TRBV5-1 to TRBJ2-1, with TRBD2 as a possible D gene (5 bases). The source material was peripheral blood. The CDR3, as DNA: TGCGCCAGCAGCTTTTCGGGGAACTATGAGCAGTTCTTC. It translates to CASSFSGNYEQFF.